One and the same sample provided the 28 T cell receptor beta chains below, sequenced in a study of blood T cell repertoires in COVID-19. Sequencing used immunoSEQ multiplex PCR; TCRdb keeps in-frame clones, though not all of them. The repertoire holds more than 95,000 clones, with 84% as singletons. The sequenced sample was peripheral blood. The source of these receptors is a man aged 55 to 70 with acute or convalescent COVID-19.

The chain employs TRBV20-1 and TRBJ2-3, with 7 bases fitting TRBD1. The J segment lost 10 bases and the V segment lost 3 bases, leaving 7 bases of the junction unmatched. This CDR3 is 12 amino acids long. Germline V gene lookup returns CDR1 DFQATT and CDR2 SNEGSKA (reference sequence). The CDR3 loop is CSASRGQIAQYF. CDR3 DNA sequence: TGCAGTGCTAGTCGGGGACAGATCGCGCAGTATTTT.

In this sample, this clone turned up once. This chain links TRBV29-1 with TRBJ1-1; D not certain. Germline CDR1 and CDR2: SQVTM and ANQGSEA. Between the trimmed V and J ends, which lost 8 bases and 1 base, there was a span of 14 bases. This CDR3 contains 13 residues. The CDR3 region has the DNA TGCAGCCACAGACTATTTGGGAACACTGAAGCTTTCTTT. It encodes CSHRLFGNTEAFF.

The V and J genes are TRBV27 and TRBJ2-7; TRBD1 agrees at 7 bases. With 7 bases clipped from V and 3 bases from J, the junction kept 9 bases outside the gene matches. The length of the CDR3 is 14 residues. Germline-derived CDR1 and CDR2 are MNHEY and SMNVEV (reference sequence). Here the CDR3 reads CASKSGTAIYEQYV. The CDR3, as DNA: TGTGCCAGCAAGTCCGGGACAGCGATCTACGAGCAGTACGTC.

This clone was found once. This chain uses TRBV6-6 with TRBJ2-1, with TRBD1 matching 11 bases. Germline V gives CDR1 MNHNY, CDR2 SVGAGI (reference sequence). This CDR3 is 15 amino acids long. Losses at the gene ends were 3 bases for V and 6 bases for J; bases not matched to a gene: 4. The CDR3 sequence is CASSYSGTGGNEQFF. The CDR3 coding sequence is TGTGCCAGCAGTTATTCCGGGACAGGGGGCAATGAGCAGTTCTTC.

The chain joins TRBV27 to TRBJ2-3; no reliable D call. Looked up from germline, CDR1 is MNHEY and CDR2 is SMNVEV (reference sequence). The CDR3 loop spans 14 amino acids. The germline V and J ends were trimmed by 6 bases and 0 bases, with 10 bases remaining between them. The CDR3 sequence is CASRNRFSTDTQYF. CDR3 coding DNA: TGTGCCAGCAGGAACAGATTTAGCACAGATACGCAGTATTTT.

This chain uses TRBV25-1 with TRBJ2-1; D perhaps matches TRBD2 (6 bases). CDR1 MGHDK and CDR2 SYGVNS come from the germline V gene. The CDR3 runs 14 residues. Trimming shortened V by 5 bases and J by 5 bases, and 13 bases separated the two germline ends. The CDR3 DNA reads as TGTGCCAGCAGTCTTGCGGGACCTGACAATGAGCAGTTCTTC. This encodes CASSLAGPDNEQFF.

The chain couples TRBV7-2 to TRBJ2-2, with a weak D call TRBD2 (5 bases). Germline V lookup: CDR1 SGHTA, CDR2 FQGNSA. The V end lost 3 bases, the J end lost 6 bases, and 11 bases lay between the germline ends. The CDR3 runs 14 residues. DNA of the CDR3: TGTGCCAGCAGCTTTAGTGGCGGGCCCGGGGAGCTGTTTTTT. It is translated as CASSFSGGPGELFF.

This sequence joins TRBV27 and TRBJ1-3; 7 bases align to TRBD1. Germline V gives CDR1 MNHEY, CDR2 SMNVEV (reference sequence). After removal of 5 bases from V and 4 bases from J, the junction contained 2 bases not matched to a gene. The CDR3 extends over 13 amino acids. The CDR3 DNA reads TGTGCCAGCAGTGTGGGACAGGGAAACACCATATATTTT. Protein product: CASSVGQGNTIYF.

The chain joins TRBV18 to TRBJ2-7; D uncertain. Germline CDR1 reads KGHSH; CDR2 reads LQKENI. The CDR3 runs to 14 residues. The V end lost 2 bases, the J end lost 3 bases, and 11 bases lay between the germline ends. CDR3: CASSPSRQNYEQYF. For the CDR3, the DNA is TGTGCCAGCTCACCATCCAGGCAGAACTACGAGCAGTACTTC. The full variable domain, completed using reference TRBV18 and TRBJ2-7, is NAGVMQNPRHLVRRRGQEARLRCSPMKGHSHVYWYRQLPEEGLKFMVYLQKENIIDESGMPKERFSAEFPKEGPSILRIQQVVRGDSAAYFCASSPSRQNYEQYFGPGTRLTVT.

The rearrangement uses TRBV4-1 and TRBJ1-1; D unclear. This CDR3 has 13 residues. V gave up 1 base and J gave up 10 bases, with 13 bases separating them. CDR1 and CDR2 (germline): MGHRA, YSYEKL. DNA of the CDR3: TGCGCCAGCAGCCAAGCGGTGTCACTTTCAGCTTTCTTT. It yields the protein CASSQAVSLSAFF.

The chain carries TRBV1 and TRBJ1-2; the table names TRBD1, a call not compared with the DNA. TRBV1 is a recognized pseudogene. The CDR3 extends over 13 amino acids. This chain's CDR3 is CTSSRQQTYGYTF. The CDR3 DNA reads as TGCACCAGCAGCCGACAGCAAACTTATGGCTACACCTTC.

Regarding this clone: Other nucleotide sequences from this sample produce the same CDR3. This chain connects TRBV6-5 to TRBJ1-5; D not resolved. This CDR3 contains 14 residues. Germline-derived CDR1 and CDR2 are MNHEY and SVGAGI. V lost 7 bases and J 0 bases, leaving 10 bases between the germline ends. In DNA, the CDR3 is TGTGCCAGCATAGGCGGGGTTAGCAATCAGCCCCAGCATTTT. Amino acids: CASIGGVSNQPQHF.

This clone occurred once. The chain combines TRBV30 with TRBJ1-1, with D possibly being TRBD1 (6 bases). V was trimmed by 2 bases and J by 2 bases, leaving 15 bases between them. This CDR3 has 15 amino acids. Germline lookup yields CDR1 GTSNPN and CDR2 SVGIG (reference sequence). In DNA, the CDR3 is TGTGCCTGGAGTCCCGAGGACAGCCTAAACACTGAAGCTTTCTTT. Amino acids: CAWSPEDSLNTEAFF. The full variable domain, rest sourced from reference TRBV30 and TRBJ1-1, is SQTIHQWPATLVQPVGSPLSLECTVEGTSNPNLYWYRQAAGRGLQLLFYSVGIGQISSEVPQNLSASRPQDRQFILSSKKLLLSDSGFYLCAWSPEDSLNTEAFFGQGTRLTVV.

The genes are TRBV20-1 and TRBJ2-7, with D maybe TRBD2 (5 bases). Trimming left V 5 bases short and J 4 bases short, with 9 bases between. The CDR3 is 11 residues long. The germline CDR1 and CDR2 sequences are DFQATT and SNEGSKA (reference sequence). The DNA for the CDR3 is TGCAGTGCTTATGAGGGATACGAGCAGTACTTC. This translates into CSAYEGYEQYF.

The V gene is TRBV6-2 or TRBV6-3, the J gene TRBJ1-2, with 7 bases that match TRBD1. CDR1 is MNHEY and CDR2 is SVGEGT in the germline V gene. CDR3 size: 15 residues. Trimming cost V 5 bases and J 4 bases; bases outside gene matches: 10. The CDR3 bases are TGTGCCAGCAGTACGGAGAGGGGGCGCGTCTATGGCTACACCTTC. Amino acid sequence: CASSTERGRVYGYTF.

The count of this clone is one. This CDR3 is also generated by other DNA sequences in the sample. The chain uses TRBV28 and TRBJ1-5; perhaps TRBD1 as D (6 bases). The CDR3 is 13 residues long. The V end was cut by 6 bases, the J end by 2 bases, with 8 bases between. Germline V CDR1 and CDR2: MDHEN, SYDVKM. The chain's CDR3 is CASRQGGNQPQHF. The CDR3 DNA is TGTGCCAGCAGACAGGGCGGCAATCAGCCCCAGCATTTT.

V gene TRBV11-2 combines with J gene TRBJ2-1; 9 nucleotides agree with TRBD2. This CDR3 contains 15 residues. The V gene end was trimmed by 2 bases and the J gene end by 5 bases; junction bases not matched to a gene: 4. CDR1 SGHAT and CDR2 FQNNGV come from the germline V gene. As DNA, the CDR3 is TGTGCCAGCAGCTTACTAGCGGGGTTTAACAATGAGCAGTTCTTC. Protein sequence: CASSLLAGFNNEQFF.

The chain uses TRBV5-1 and TRBJ2-7, with a possible D match to TRBD1 (5 bases). CDR1 is SGHRS, CDR2 YFSETQ, per germline. CDR3 length: 16 residues. Trimming removed 3 bases from V and 0 bases from J, with 16 bases in between. The CDR3 nucleotides read TGCGCCAGCAGCTCCGTTAGACAGAGGAGCTCCTACGAGCAGTACGTC. This encodes CASSSVRQRSSYEQYV.

The chain combines TRBV27 with TRBJ1-5; 10 bases fit TRBD1. The CDR3 loop spans 15 amino acids. Germline-derived CDR1 and CDR2 are MNHEY and SMNVEV (reference sequence). After removal of 4 bases from V and 7 bases from J, the junction contained 7 bases not matched to a gene. The CDR3 protein is CASSSRDRGAQPQHF. The CDR3 bases are TGTGCCAGCAGTTCCCGGGACAGGGGAGCCCAGCCCCAGCATTTT.

The V call is TRBV5-5, the J call TRBJ1-6; D is possibly TRBD1 (6 bases). Germline V lookup: CDR1 SGHKS, CDR2 YYEKEE (reference sequence). The CDR3 sequence is 13 residues long. V lost 4 bases and J 10 bases, leaving 12 bases between the germline ends. The CDR3 loop is CASSQKQGSPLHF. The CDR3 DNA reads TGTGCCAGCAGCCAAAAACAGGGATCACCCCTCCACTTT.

The gene calls are TRBV4-1 and TRBJ2-1; 11 positions agree with TRBD2. The CDR3 runs 21 residues. The J segment lost 0 bases and the V segment lost 2 bases, leaving 15 bases of the junction unmatched. CDR1 is MGHRA, CDR2 YSYEKL, per germline. The CDR3: CASSQLRPGLAGLSSYNEQFF. In nucleotides, the CDR3 is TGCGCCAGCAGCCAATTAAGGCCTGGACTAGCGGGTCTAAGCTCCTACAATGAGCAGTTCTTC.

As concerns this clone: Other nucleotide sequences from this sample produce the same CDR3. The chain uses TRBV6-5 and TRBJ2-5; D is undetermined. CDR1 is MNHEY and CDR2 is SVGAGI in the germline V gene. V was cut by 0 bases and J by 5 bases, with 4 bases left in between. This CDR3 has 12 amino acids. The CDR3 sequence: CASSYSRETQYF. DNA for the CDR3: TGTGCCAGCAGTTACTCGCGGGAGACCCAGTACTTC.

The rearrangement joins TRBV18 to TRBJ1-3; 11 nucleotides match TRBD1. Germline CDR1 reads KGHSH; CDR2 reads LQKENI. This CDR3 region has 16 residues. Losses at the gene ends were 3 bases for V and 6 bases for J; bases not matched to a gene: 7. CDR3 DNA sequence: TGTGCCAGCTCACCCCTCGGACAGGGGGCCGTAAACACCATATATTTT. This translates into CASSPLGQGAVNTIYF.

The chain uses TRBV25-1 and TRBJ1-1, with unresolved D. Germline loops: CDR1 MGHDK, CDR2 SYGVNS. V was pared by 3 bases and J by 9 bases, with 8 bases between. CDR3 length: 11 residues. The DNA of the CDR3 is TGTGCCAGCAGTGAGATTGGGCAAGCTTTCTTT. Protein product: CASSEIGQAFF.

The rearrangement joins TRBV28 to TRBJ2-7; no clear D. Germline CDR1 MDHEN, CDR2 SYDVKM. V was clipped by 2 bases and J by 0 bases, with 11 bases between them. The CDR3 totals 15 residues. The CDR3 DNA reads as TGTGCCAGCAGTTTACCCGGCGGCAACTCCTACGAGCAGTACTTC. Amino acids: CASSLPGGNSYEQYF.

The J gene is TRBJ2-7, the V gene TRBV3-1 (or the pseudogene TRBV3-2), with TRBD2 identical over 13 bases. With 6 bases clipped from V and 5 bases from J, the junction kept 4 bases outside the gene matches. The germline CDR1 and CDR2 sequences are LGHDT and YNNKEL (reference sequence). The CDR3 contains 14 residues. In nucleotides, the CDR3 is TGTGCCAGCAGTCGGGGACTAGCGGGGAACGAGCAGTACTTC. It specifies CASSRGLAGNEQYF.

The V call is TRBV28, the J call TRBJ1-2, with D possibly being TRBD1 (5 bases). The CDR3 contains 14 residues. V gave up 6 bases and J gave up 4 bases, with 15 bases separating them. CDR1 and CDR2 (germline): MDHEN, SYDVKM. CDR3 sequence: CASRGTRGTYGYTF. Here the CDR3 DNA reads TGTGCCAGCAGGGGGACTAGGGGCACCTATGGCTACACCTTC.

This clone is a singleton in its sample. The J gene is TRBJ2-1, the V gene TRBV2; 8 bases are a match to TRBD2. The junction had 3 bases not matched to a gene; V was cut back by 0 bases and J by 8 bases. CDR1 is SNHLY, CDR2 FYNNEI, per germline. The CDR3 runs to 14 residues. CDR3 nucleotides: TGTGCCAGCAGTGAAGCTAGCGGGATGGATGAGCAGTTCTTC. Translation gives CASSEASGMDEQFF.